This TCR beta chain was sequenced in a study of CD8+ T cells in alopecia areata. In the case of this clone: Its antigen is unidentified.

This CDR3 contains 14 residues. V lost 4 bases, J lost 3 bases, and 10 bases lay in between. Germline lookup yields CDR1 SGHTA and CDR2 FQGNSA. Study observations and caveats: Affected lesional scalp, above all in alopecia totalis/universalis, was more clonal than normal scalp. Sequenced scalp T cells also include alphabeta T cells resident in normal skin. Patients showed less clear TCR sequence sharing than mice, possibly partly because of HLA diversity.

The authors extracted RNA and reverse transcribed it into cDNA as the sequencing template. Assay used: immunoSEQ multiplex PCR; TCRdb lists only in-frame clones, some missing. Of tens of thousands of clones listed, around 50% are singletons. Researchers took lesional scalp punch biopsies and peripheral blood from people who were alopecia areata patients. V and J are TRBV7-2 and TRBJ2-1, with D maybe TRBD2 (6 bases). Sample: NKG2D-high CD8+ T cells sorted from blood. The TCR comes from a human donor with alopecia areata. CDR3 coding DNA: TGTGCCAGCAGCTCGGGGCGGGGCTACAATGAGCAGTTCTTC. It codes for CASSSGRGYNEQFF.